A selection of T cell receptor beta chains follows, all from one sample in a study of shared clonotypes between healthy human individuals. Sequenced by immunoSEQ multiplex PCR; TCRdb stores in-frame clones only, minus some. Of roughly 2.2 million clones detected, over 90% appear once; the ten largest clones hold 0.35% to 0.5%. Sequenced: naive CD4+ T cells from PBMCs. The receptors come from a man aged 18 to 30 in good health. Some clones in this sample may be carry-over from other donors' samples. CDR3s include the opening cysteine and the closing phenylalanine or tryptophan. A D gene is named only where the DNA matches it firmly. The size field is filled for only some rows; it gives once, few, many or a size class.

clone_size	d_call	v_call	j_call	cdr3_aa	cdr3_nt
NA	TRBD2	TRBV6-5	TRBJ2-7	CASSYSSSGAYEQYF	TGTGCCAGCAGTTACTCTTCTAGCGGGGCGTACGAGCAGTACTTC
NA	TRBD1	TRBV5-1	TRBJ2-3	CASSLAPPTGSDTQYF	TGCGCCAGCAGCTTGGCCCCTCCGACAGGGTCAGATACGCAGTATTTT
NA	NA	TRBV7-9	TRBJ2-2	CASSLAGLGELFF	TGTGCCAGCAGCTTAGCGGGCCTCGGGGAGCTGTTTTTT
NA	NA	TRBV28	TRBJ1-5	CASRTYSNQPQHF	TGTGCCAGCAGGACCTATAGCAATCAGCCCCAGCATTTT
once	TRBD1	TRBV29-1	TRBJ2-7	CSVDRGQGSSYEQYF	TGCAGCGTTGATAGAGGACAGGGGAGCTCCTACGAGCAGTACTTC
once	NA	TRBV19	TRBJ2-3	CARRGHLTDTQYF	TGTGCCAGGCGAGGTCATCTCACAGATACGCAGTATTTT
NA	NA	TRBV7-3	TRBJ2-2	CASSRTTNTGELFF	TGTGCCAGCAGCCGAACCACGAACACCGGGGAGCTGTTTTTT
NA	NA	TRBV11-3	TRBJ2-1	CASSLGMERDEQFF	TGTGCCAGCAGCTTAGGGATGGAGAGGGATGAGCAGTTCTTC
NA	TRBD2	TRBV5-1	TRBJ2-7	CASSFSANGLAGLEQYF	TGCGCCAGCAGCTTCTCGGCAAACGGACTAGCTGGTCTAGAGCAGTACTTC
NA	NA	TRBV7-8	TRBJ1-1	CASSLGGGHDEAFF	TGTGCCAGCAGCTTAGGCGGGGGTCATGATGAAGCTTTCTTT
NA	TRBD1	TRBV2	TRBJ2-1	CASRGRGYNEQFF	TGTGCCAGCCGGGGCAGGGGGTACAATGAGCAGTTCTTC
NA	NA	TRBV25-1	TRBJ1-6	CASSGQFNSPLHF	TGTGCCAGCAGTGGACAGTTTAATTCACCCCTCCACTTT
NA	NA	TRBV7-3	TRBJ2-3	CASSFSDGADTQYF	TGTGCCAGCAGCTTCTCGGACGGCGCCGATACGCAGTATTTT
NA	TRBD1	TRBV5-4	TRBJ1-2	CASSIGQGAGGYTF	TGTGCCAGCAGCATCGGACAGGGGGCCGGTGGCTACACCTTC
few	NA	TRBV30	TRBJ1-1	CAWGRNTAGEAFF	TGTGCCTGGGGTAGGAATACGGCAGGAGAAGCTTTCTTT
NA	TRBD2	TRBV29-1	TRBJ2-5	CSLYSGRDETQYF	TGCAGCTTGTACAGCGGGAGAGATGAGACCCAGTACTTC
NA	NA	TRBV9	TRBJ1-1	CASSPVQGLPMNTEAFF	TGTGCCAGCAGCCCAGTCCAGGGTTTGCCCATGAACACTGAAGCTTTCTTT
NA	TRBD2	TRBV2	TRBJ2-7	CASSGLASSYEQYF	TGTGCCAGCAGTGGACTAGCGTCTTCCTACGAGCAGTACTTC
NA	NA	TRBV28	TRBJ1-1	CASSLPTENTEAFF	TGTGCCAGCAGTTTACCCACAGAGAACACTGAAGCTTTCTTT
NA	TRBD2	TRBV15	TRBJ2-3	CATSRDLGLAGDEDTQYF	TGTGCCACCAGCAGAGATTTGGGGCTAGCGGGAGACGAGGATACGCAGTATTTT
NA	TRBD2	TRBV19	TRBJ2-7	CASSAPGPRAGAYEQYF	TGTGCCAGTAGTGCCCCGGGTCCGAGAGCGGGAGCCTACGAGCAGTACTTC
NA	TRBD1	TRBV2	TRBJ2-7	CASSPDRGVEQYF	TGTGCCAGCAGCCCCGACAGGGGGGTCGAGCAGTACTTC
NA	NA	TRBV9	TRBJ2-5	CASSVDVQLQETQYF	TGTGCCAGCAGCGTAGATGTACAGCTCCAAGAGACCCAGTACTTC
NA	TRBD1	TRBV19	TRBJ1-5	CASRGQMNSNQPQHF	TGTGCCAGTAGGGGACAGATGAATAGCAATCAGCCCCAGCATTTT
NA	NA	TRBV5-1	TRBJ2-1	CASSLEVNRVQFF	TGCGCCAGCAGCTTGGAAGTAAACCGGGTGCAGTTCTTC
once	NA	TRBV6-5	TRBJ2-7	CASSSGGGSYEQYF	TGTGCCAGCAGTTCTGGTGGGGGTTCCTACGAGCAGTACTTC
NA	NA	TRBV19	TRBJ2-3	CASGKGNTDTQYF	TGTGCCAGTGGGAAGGGCAACACAGATACGCAGTATTTT
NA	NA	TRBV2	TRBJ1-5	CASSQDTQPQHF	TGTGCCAGCAGTCAGGACACTCAGCCCCAGCATTTT
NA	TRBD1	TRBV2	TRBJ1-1	CASRTGRNTEAFF	TGTGCCAGCCGGACAGGACGGAACACTGAAGCTTTCTTT
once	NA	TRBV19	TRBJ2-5	CASSIQSQETQYF	TGTGCCAGTAGTATCCAGAGCCAAGAGACCCAGTACTTC
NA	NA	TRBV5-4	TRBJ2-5	CASSLEPQETQYF	TGTGCCAGCAGCTTGGAGCCCCAAGAGACCCAGTACTTC
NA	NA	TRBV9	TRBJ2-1	CASSASARSDTEQFF	TGTGCCAGCAGCGCCTCGGCCCGCTCCGACACTGAGCAGTTCTTC
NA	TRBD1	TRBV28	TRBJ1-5	CASSGRTGAPNQPQHF	TGTGCCAGCAGTGGGAGGACAGGGGCCCCCAATCAGCCCCAGCATTTT
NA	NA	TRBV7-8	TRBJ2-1	CASSPAGSSYNEQFF	TGTGCCAGCAGCCCAGCGGGCAGCTCCTACAATGAGCAGTTCTTC
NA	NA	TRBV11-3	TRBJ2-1	CASSPRGTYNEQFF	TGTGCCAGCAGCCCCCGGGGTACCTACAATGAGCAGTTCTTC
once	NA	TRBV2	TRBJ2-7	CASMRAPYEQYF	TGTGCCAGCATGCGGGCCCCCTACGAGCAGTACTTC
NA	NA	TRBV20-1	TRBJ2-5	CSAGQRGTQYF	TGCAGTGCGGGGCAGCGAGGAACCCAGTACTTC
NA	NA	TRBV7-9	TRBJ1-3	CASSSTGSTGTGNTIYF	TGTGCCAGCAGCTCCACCGGAAGCACGGGTACTGGAAACACCATATATTTT
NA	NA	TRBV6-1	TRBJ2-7	CASSGGHSPLYEQYF	TGTGCCAGCAGTGGAGGACACTCGCCTCTCTACGAGCAGTACTTC
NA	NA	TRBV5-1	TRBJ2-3	CASSFKGASTDTQYF	TGCGCCAGCAGCTTTAAGGGAGCAAGCACAGATACGCAGTATTTT
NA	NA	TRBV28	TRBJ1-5	CASSLPTGSYNQPQHF	TGTGCCAGCAGTTTACCGACGGGCTCCTACAATCAGCCCCAGCATTTT
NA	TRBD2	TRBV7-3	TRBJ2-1	CASSPSGDYNEQFF	TGTGCCAGCAGCCCTAGCGGGGACTACAATGAGCAGTTCTTC
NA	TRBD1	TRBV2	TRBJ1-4	CASSDRGFTNEKLFF	TGTGCCAGCAGCGACAGGGGATTCACTAATGAAAAACTGTTTTTT
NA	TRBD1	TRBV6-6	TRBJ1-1	CASKGAGVTEAFF	TGTGCCAGCAAGGGGGCGGGGGTCACTGAAGCTTTCTTT
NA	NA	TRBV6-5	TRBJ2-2	CASSRLTDGRELFF	TGTGCCAGCAGTCGCCTCACAGATGGGAGGGAGCTGTTTTTT
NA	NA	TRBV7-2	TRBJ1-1	CASSPLVGIGTEAFF	TGTGCCAGCAGCCCACTAGTTGGGATTGGCACTGAAGCTTTCTTT
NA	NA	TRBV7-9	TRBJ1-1	CASSLERWTRGSEAFF	TGTGCCAGCAGCTTAGAAAGGTGGACAAGGGGTAGTGAAGCTTTCTTT
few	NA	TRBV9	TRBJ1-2	CASSNSYGYTF	TGTGCCAGCAGTAACAGCTATGGCTACACCTTC
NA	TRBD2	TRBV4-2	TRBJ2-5	CASSPRGVQETQYF	TGTGCCAGCAGCCCACGGGGGGTTCAAGAGACCCAGTACTTC
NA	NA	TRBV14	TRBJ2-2	CASSQTFGEWNTGELFF	TGTGCCAGCAGCCAAACTTTTGGGGAGTGGAACACCGGGGAGCTGTTTTTT
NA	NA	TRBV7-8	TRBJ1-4	CASSPTRAGFSEKLFF	TGTGCCAGCAGCCCCACCCGCGCAGGGTTTAGTGAAAAACTGTTTTTT
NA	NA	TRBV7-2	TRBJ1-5	CASSPRGHLSNQPQHF	TGTGCCAGCAGCCCTAGAGGACATCTGAGCAATCAGCCCCAGCATTTT
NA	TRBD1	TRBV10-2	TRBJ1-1	CASSESDRGAFF	TGCGCCAGCAGTGAGTCGGACAGGGGAGCTTTCTTT
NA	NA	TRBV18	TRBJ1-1	CASSPNRAGTEAFF	TGTGCCAGCTCACCAAACCGGGCCGGCACTGAAGCTTTCTTT
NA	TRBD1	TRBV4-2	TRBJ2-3	CASSQDGSLGTGTDTQYF	TGTGCCAGCAGCCAAGATGGCTCGTTGGGGACAGGGACAGATACGCAGTATTTT
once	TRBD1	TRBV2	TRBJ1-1	CASSLTGGWTEAFF	TGTGCCAGCAGCCTGACAGGGGGCTGGACTGAAGCTTTCTTT
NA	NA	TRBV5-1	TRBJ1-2	CASSLAANYGYTF	TGCGCCAGCAGCTTGGCGGCCAACTATGGCTACACCTTC
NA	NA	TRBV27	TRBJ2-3	CASSWRWADTQYF	TGTGCCAGCAGCTGGAGGTGGGCAGATACGCAGTATTTT